A single T cell receptor (beta chain) is shown here with its context. What it binds is unknown. These data belong to a study of cytomegalovirus exposure and HLA in healthy donors. Study as a whole: Most genotyped donors, over 70% of some 400, had Caucasian-associated genetic ancestry.

Points from the study as a whole: Published work reported that the classifier diagnosed cytomegalovirus status with high specificity and sensitivity. In an earlier analysis, in some 500 donors, most V segments appeared productive either ~87% or ~30% of the time. According to a later analysis, most TCR beta chains associated with CMV appeared HLA-restricted.

Germline V gene lookup returns CDR1 SGDLS and CDR2 YYNGEE. There are 15 residues in the CDR3. V shed 0 bases and J 5 bases; nucleotides not matched to a gene: 6. PCR used 60 Vbeta primers and 13 Jbeta primers. Clones were read by immunoSEQ multiplex PCR, and TCRdb kept only the in-frame ones, dropping some. The repertoire holds roughly 44,000 clones, with over 70% as singletons. The source material was PBMCs. The rearrangement joins TRBV9 to TRBJ2-7, with 9 bases matching TRBD1. This sequence originates from a man aged 45 to 65 in good health and CMV-seronegative. CDR3 loop: CASSVDGTGLHEQYF. The CDR3 region has the DNA TGTGCCAGCAGCGTAGATGGGACAGGGCTCCACGAGCAGTACTTC.